This T cell receptor (beta chain) originates from a study of tumor and adjacent non-tumor tissue in lung cancer (dated by TCRdb to between 2018 and 2020). Regarding the study in general: Of the cohort, eleven to twelve patients had adenocarcinoma, 2 had squamous cell carcinoma and 1 had small cell lung cancer. The approximately 15 enrolled patients, of whom some 10 were men and 5 were women, were aged about 31 to 85 years and were diagnosed with TNM stage I to III disease. A total of roughly 120,000,000 productive TCRbeta reads were generated by sequencing, corresponding to an average of about 4.17 million reads per sample. Bulk TCRbeta repertoires were compared between lung tumor tissue and matched distant non-tumor lung tissue obtained from around 14 lung cancer patients. TCRbeta CDR3 sequencing was performed on around 30 paired specimens, with one tumor sample and one normal lung sample collected per patient.

In the case of this clonotype: What antigen it recognizes has not been identified. Relative to the germline gene, one junction end is altered; a read error may explain this.

Overall results and qualifications from the work: A significantly larger cumulative share of the repertoire was made up by the top 100 clones in normal lung than in tumor tissue. Significantly higher TCR diversity was found in younger patients, and higher tumor TCR diversity was associated with shorter overall and disease-free survival. The methods do not name the sequencing platform or mention unique molecular identifiers. With only roughly 16 patients in the cohort, the authors noted that larger samples and more detailed clinical data are needed. Significantly higher TCR diversity (inverse Simpson) was observed in tumor tissue than in normal lung tissue (around 450 vs 160, P = 0.0075, Mann-Whitney U test). Peripheral blood was not sequenced, so blood TCRbeta repertoires were not examined in the lung cancer patients of the study.

The library came from multiplex PCR. Instrument used: Illumina HiSeq 2500. TCRbeta libraries were constructed through three rounds of nested PCR with primers (Table S4) according to protocols adapted from ARM-PCR. Before sequencing, PCR products of 200-500 bp were cut from the gel and purified using the QIAquick gel extraction kit. Per the authors' processing: Trimmomatic was used to clean the reads, FLASH was used to merge the reads into complete CDR3 sequences, and MiTCR was used to assign the reads to V(D)J germline segments. VDJtools was used to compute clonal diversity as the inverse Simpson's index. Productive reads were defined as in-frame sequences without a premature stop codon. Starting from the raw public reads, TCRdb applied fastp trimming at Q25, assembled clones with MiXCR and retained in-frame beta chains. Each CDR3 protein gets just one entry, which takes the most common genes and DNA from the rows behind it. The V and J calls reflect TCRdb's pipeline rather than the authors' work. For this sample the table gives around 86,000 distinct CDR3 sequences, of which just under 75% were detected only once. The ten top clones hold approximately 9.5% of the sample.

Bulk unsorted tissue served as the source for RNA extraction, and RNA quality was assessed using a NanoDrop ND-1000 and an Agilent 2100. Donors were newly diagnosed lung cancer patients admitted for thoracic surgery in China between August and November 2014, without prior chemotherapy. Anyone who had undergone radiotherapy or chemotherapy before, or who had another cancer at the same time, was left out of the study. Pieces of surgical tissue measuring roughly 1-2.2 cm3 were kept in RNAlater solution and held at -80 degrees C until needed. This TCR derives from a woman between 40 and 50 years old with non-small cell lung cancer. The sequencing sample was made of lung tumor tissue.

The CDR3 protein: CASSQTPDTGELFF. The sequenced DNA: TGTGCCAGCAGCCAGACTCCGGACACTGGGGAGCTGTTTTTT. The V and J genes are TRBV7-9 and TRBJ2-2, with a weak D call of TRBD1 (5 bases match). The CDR3 spans 14 residues, from the cysteine through the phenylalanine. Kept here is only the CDR3 DNA, which spans 42 bases and is read in frame from base 1. For CDR1 and CDR2, the germline V gene (reference sequence) lists SEHNR and FQNEAQ.